The clone carrying this T cell receptor (beta chain) ranks as medium-sized (0.01 to 0.1%) in terms of frequency. The antigen remains unidentified. The sample belongs to a study of CD8 T cells in cerebrospinal fluid in Alzheimer's disease. Across the whole study: Clonal expansion of CSF T cells was measured with plate-based and droplet-based single-cell sequencing.

Participants were all in good physical condition and free of acute infection. The study's findings and limits: Versus healthy subjects, Alzheimer's patients more often had clones of at least 3%.

TCRdb reprocessed the 10x single-cell sequencing reads and reports one entry per CDR3 protein, with no DNA. The repertoire shows about 1,300 distinct CDR3 sequences; the top ten hold approximately 9.5%. This CDR3 contains 14 residues. CDR1 is MNHEY and CDR2 is SMNVEV in the germline V gene (reference sequence). The rearrangement links TRBV27 to TRBJ1-1; TCRdb's D call of TRBD1 is untestable without DNA. The specimen sequenced was cerebrospinal fluid. The receptor comes from a human donor in good health. CDR3 residues: CASSLMSTGRNAFF.